This TCR beta chain was obtained from a study of neurological immune-mediated disorders. Study in general: There were roughly 35 multiple sclerosis patients; some 31 were relapsing-remitting and 3 were secondary progressive. Overall study results and limits: CDR3 amino acid sequences of expanded clones were not shared across subjects, a result suggesting private repertoires in all groups. When the repertoires were grouped phylogenetically, those of 18 of the 34 multiple sclerosis patients came together in a single cluster of related CDR3 sequences, which points to a possible repertoire-level signature.

Each CDR3 protein is one row after TCRdb ran MiXCR on the 5' RACE reads. The sample holds fewer than 85,000 distinct CDR3 sequences, approximately 5% seen once. This clonotype has a count of ten or more. Its antigen is not known. The V end was cut by 1 base, the J end by 5 bases, with 9 bases between. The CDR3 totals 13 residues. The germline V gene has CDR1 SGHRS and CDR2 YFSETQ. The sequence derives from a woman aged 25 to 39 with multiple sclerosis. Sequencing was done on a sample of PBMCs. The rearrangement uses TRBV5-1 and TRBJ1-2, with D possibly TRBD1 on 5 matching bases. The CDR3 nucleotides are TGCGCCAGCAGCTTGCCGGGGGAATATGGCTACACCTTC. This translates into CASSLPGEYGYTF.